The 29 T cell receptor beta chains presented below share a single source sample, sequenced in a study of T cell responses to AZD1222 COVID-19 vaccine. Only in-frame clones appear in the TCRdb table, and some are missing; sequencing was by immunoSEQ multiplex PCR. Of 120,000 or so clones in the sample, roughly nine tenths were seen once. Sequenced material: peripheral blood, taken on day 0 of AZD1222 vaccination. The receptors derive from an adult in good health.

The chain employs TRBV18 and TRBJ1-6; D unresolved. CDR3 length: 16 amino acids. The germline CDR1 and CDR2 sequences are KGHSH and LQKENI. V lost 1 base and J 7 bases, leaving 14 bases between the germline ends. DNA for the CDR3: TGTGCCAGCTCACCACGGCAGCAAGAAGGGAATTCACCCCTCCACTTT. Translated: CASSPRQQEGNSPLHF.

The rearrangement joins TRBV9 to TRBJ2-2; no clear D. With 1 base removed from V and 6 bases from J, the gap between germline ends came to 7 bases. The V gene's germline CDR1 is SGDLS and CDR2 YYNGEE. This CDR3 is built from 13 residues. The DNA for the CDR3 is TGTGCCAGCAGCGTATCCCATCCCGGGGAGCTGTTTTTT. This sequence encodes CASSVSHPGELFF.

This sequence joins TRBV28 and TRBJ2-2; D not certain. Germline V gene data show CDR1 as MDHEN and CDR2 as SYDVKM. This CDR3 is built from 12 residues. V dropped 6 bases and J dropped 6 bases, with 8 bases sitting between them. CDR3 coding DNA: TGTGCCAGCAGAGGAGTTCCCGGGGAGCTGTTTTTT. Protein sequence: CASRGVPGELFF.

In DNA form, the CDR3 reads TGCGCCAGCAGCTTTACAGCAACTAATGAAAAACTGTTTTTT. Translation gives CASSFTATNEKLFF. The chain combines TRBV5-1 with TRBJ1-4; the D is unclear. There are 14 residues in the CDR3. Germline CDR1 and CDR2: SGHRS and YFSETQ. The ends were cut back, 2 bases at V and 0 bases at J, with 5 bases in the middle.

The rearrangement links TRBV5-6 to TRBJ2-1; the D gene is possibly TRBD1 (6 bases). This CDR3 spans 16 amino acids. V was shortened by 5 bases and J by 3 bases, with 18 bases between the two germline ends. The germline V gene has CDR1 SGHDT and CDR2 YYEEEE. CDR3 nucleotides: TGTGCCAGCAGTTTAACTCGGACAGAGCTCTACAATGAGCAGTTCTTC. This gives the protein CASSLTRTELYNEQFF. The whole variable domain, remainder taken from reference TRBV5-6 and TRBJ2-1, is DAGVTQSPTHLIKTRGQQVTLRCSPKSGHDTVSWYQQALGQGPQFIFQYYEEEERQRGNFPDRFSGHQFPNYSSELNVNALLLGDSALYLCASSLTRTELYNEQFFGPGTRLTVL.

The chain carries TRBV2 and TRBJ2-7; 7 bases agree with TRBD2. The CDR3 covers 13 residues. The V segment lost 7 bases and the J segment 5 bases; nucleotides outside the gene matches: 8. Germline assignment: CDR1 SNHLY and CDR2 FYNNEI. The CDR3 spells CASNSAGEDEQYF. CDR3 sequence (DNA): TGTGCCAGCAATAGTGCGGGAGAGGACGAGCAGTACTTC.

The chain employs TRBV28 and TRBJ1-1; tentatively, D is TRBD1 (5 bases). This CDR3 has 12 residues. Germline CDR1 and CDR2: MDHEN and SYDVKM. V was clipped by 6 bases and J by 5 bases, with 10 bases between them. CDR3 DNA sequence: TGTGCCAGCAGCGTGGGACTGACTGAAGCTTTCTTT. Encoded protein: CASSVGLTEAFF.

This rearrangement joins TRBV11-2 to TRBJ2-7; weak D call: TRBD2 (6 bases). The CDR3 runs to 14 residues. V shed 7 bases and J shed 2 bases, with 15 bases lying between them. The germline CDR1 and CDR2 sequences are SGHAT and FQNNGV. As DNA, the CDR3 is TGTGCCAGCACGCCGCGGGACTTCGCCTACGAGCAGTACTTC. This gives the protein CASTPRDFAYEQYF.

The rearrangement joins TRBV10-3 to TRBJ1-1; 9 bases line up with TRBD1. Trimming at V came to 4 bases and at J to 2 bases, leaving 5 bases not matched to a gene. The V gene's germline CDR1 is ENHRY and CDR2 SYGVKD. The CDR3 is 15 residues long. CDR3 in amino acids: CAISVTGGPNTEAFF. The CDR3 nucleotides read TGTGCCATCAGTGTGACAGGGGGGCCTAACACTGAAGCTTTCTTT.

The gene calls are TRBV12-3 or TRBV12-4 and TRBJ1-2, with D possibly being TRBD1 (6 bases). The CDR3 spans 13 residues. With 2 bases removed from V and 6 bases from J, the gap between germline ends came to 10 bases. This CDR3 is CASSLSGVHGYTF. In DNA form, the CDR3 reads TGTGCCAGCAGTTTATCAGGGGTTCATGGCTACACCTTC.

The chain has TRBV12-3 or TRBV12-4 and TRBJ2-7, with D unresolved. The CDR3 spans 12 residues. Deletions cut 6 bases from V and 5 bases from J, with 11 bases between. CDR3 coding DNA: TGTGCCAGCAGGGGTTTTGGTCACGAGCAGTACTTC. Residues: CASRGFGHEQYF.

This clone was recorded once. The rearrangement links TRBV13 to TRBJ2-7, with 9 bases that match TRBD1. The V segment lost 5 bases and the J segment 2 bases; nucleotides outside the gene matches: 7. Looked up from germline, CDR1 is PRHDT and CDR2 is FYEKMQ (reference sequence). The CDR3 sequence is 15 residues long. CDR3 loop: CASSVRDRATYEQYF. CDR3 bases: TGTGCCAGCAGCGTCCGGGACAGGGCTACCTACGAGCAGTACTTC.

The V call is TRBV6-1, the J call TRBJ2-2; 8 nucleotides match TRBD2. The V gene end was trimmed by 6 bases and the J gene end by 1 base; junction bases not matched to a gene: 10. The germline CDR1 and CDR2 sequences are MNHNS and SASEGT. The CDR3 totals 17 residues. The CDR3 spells CASRERGGHLNTGELFF. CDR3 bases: TGTGCCAGCAGGGAACGGGGGGGACATTTGAACACCGGGGAGCTGTTTTTT.

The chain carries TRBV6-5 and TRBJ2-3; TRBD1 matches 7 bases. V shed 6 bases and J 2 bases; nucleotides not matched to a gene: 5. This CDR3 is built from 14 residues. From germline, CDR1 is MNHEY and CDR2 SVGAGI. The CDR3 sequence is CASRTGTATDTQYF. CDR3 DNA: TGTGCCAGCAGGACCGGGACAGCCACAGATACGCAGTATTTT.

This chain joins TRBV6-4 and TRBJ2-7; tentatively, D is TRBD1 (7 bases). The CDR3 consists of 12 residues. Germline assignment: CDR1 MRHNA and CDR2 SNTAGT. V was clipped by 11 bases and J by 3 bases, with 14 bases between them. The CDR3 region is CAQGGQDYEQYF. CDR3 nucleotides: TGTGCCCAGGGGGGACAAGACTACGAGCAGTACTTC.

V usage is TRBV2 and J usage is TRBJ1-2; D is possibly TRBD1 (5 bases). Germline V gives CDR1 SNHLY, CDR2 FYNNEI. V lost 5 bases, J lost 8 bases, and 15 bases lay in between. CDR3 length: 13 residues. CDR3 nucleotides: TGTGCCAGCAGTAAGGGCGGGGCCCCCGGCTACACCTTC. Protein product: CASSKGGAPGYTF.

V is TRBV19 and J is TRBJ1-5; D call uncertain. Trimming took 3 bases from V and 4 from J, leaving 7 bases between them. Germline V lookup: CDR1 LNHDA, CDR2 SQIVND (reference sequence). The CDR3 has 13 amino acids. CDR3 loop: CASSIKRNQPQHF. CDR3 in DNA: TGTGCCAGTAGTATTAAGCGGAATCAGCCCCAGCATTTT. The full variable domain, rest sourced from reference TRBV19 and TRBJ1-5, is DGGITQSPKYLFRKEGQNVTLSCEQNLNHDAMYWYRQDPGQGLRLIYYSQIVNDFQKGDIAEGYSVSREKKESFPLTVTSAQKNPTAFYLCASSIKRNQPQHFGDGTRLSIL.

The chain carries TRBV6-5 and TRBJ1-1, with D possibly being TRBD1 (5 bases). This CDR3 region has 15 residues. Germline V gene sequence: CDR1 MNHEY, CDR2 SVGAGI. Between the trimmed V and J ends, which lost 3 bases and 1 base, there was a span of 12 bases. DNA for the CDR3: TGTGCCAGCAGTTATACCTCAGGGACGAACACTGAAGCTTTCTTT. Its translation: CASSYTSGTNTEAFF.

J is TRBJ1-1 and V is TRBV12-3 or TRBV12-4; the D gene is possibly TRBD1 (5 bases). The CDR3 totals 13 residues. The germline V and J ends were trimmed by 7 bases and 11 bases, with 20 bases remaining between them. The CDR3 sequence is CASTYGGARRAFF. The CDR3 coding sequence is TGTGCCAGCACCTATGGCGGGGCTCGCCGGGCTTTCTTT.

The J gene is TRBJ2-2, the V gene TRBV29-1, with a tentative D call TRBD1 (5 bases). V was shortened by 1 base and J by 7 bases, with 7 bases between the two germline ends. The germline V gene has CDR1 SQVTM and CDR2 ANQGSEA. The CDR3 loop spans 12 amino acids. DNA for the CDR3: TGCAGCGTTGAAGGGGGCTACGGGGAGCTGTTTTTT. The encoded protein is CSVEGGYGELFF.

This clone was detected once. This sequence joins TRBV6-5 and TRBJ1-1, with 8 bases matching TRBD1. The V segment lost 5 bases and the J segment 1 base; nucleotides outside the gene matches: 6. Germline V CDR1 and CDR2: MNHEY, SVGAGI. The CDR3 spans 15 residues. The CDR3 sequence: CASSRHGTGNTEAFF. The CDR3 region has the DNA TGTGCCAGCAGTCGACACGGGACAGGGAACACTGAAGCTTTCTTT.

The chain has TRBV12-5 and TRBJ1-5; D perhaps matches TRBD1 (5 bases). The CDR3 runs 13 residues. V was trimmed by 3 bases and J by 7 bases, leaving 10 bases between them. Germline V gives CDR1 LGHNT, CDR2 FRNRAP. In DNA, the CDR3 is TGTGCTAGTGGTTTTGGGGGGGAGCAGCCCCAGCATTTT. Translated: CASGFGGEQPQHF.

The CDR3 sequence is CASSSGEGPLSNQPQHF. In DNA form, the CDR3 reads TGTGCCAGCAGTTCCGGAGAAGGGCCTCTGAGCAATCAGCCCCAGCATTTT. The gene calls are TRBV28 and TRBJ1-5; D gene ambiguous. The CDR3 runs 17 residues. Germline CDR1 reads MDHEN; CDR2 reads SYDVKM. Trimming removed 4 bases at V and 1 base at J, with 17 bases between.

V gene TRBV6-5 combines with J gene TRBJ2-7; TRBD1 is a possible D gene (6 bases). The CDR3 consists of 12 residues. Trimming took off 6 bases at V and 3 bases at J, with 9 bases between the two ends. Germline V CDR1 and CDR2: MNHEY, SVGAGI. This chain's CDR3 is CASSKQGYEQYF. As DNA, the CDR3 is TGTGCCAGCAGCAAACAGGGCTACGAGCAGTACTTC.

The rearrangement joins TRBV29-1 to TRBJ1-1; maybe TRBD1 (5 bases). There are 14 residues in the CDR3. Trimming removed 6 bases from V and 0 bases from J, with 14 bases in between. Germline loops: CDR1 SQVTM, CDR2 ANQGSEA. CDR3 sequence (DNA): TGCAGCGTGGGCACCCGACAGATGAACACTGAAGCTTTCTTT. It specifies CSVGTRQMNTEAFF.

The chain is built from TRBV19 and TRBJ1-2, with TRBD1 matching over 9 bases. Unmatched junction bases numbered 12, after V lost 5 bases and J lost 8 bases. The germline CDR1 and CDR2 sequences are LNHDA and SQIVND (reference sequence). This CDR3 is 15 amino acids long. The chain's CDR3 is CASSSTGGLLGGYTF. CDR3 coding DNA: TGTGCCAGTAGTTCAACAGGGGGCCTTTTGGGGGGCTACACCTTC.

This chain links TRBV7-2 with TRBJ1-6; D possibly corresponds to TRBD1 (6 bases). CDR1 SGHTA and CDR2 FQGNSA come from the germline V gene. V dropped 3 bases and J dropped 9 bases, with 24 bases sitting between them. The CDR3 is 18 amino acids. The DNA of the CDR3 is TGTGCCAGCAGCTTCGGGGGAACAGGGAAGTACTTGAGTTCACCCCTCCACTTT. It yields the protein CASSFGGTGKYLSSPLHF. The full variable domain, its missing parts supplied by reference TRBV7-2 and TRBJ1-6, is GAGVSQSPSNKVTEKGKDVELRCDPISGHTALYWYRQSLGQGLEFLIYFQGNSAPDKSGLPSDRFSAERTGGSVSTLTIQRTQQEDSAVYLCASSFGGTGKYLSSPLHFGNGTRLTVT.

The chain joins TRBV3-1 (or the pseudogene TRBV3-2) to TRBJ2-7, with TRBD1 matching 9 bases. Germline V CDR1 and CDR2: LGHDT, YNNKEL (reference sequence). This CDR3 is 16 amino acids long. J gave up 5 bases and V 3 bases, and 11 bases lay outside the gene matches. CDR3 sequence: CASSQAPGTGIHEQYF. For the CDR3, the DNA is TGTGCCAGCAGCCAGGCTCCCGGGACAGGGATCCACGAGCAGTACTTC.

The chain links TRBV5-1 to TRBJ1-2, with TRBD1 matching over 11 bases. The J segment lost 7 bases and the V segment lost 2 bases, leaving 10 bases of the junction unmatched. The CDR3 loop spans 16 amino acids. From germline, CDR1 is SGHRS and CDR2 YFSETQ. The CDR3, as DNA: TGCGCCAGCAGCTTAGCTCCGGGACAGGGGGTCCCTGGCTACACCTTC. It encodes CASSLAPGQGVPGYTF. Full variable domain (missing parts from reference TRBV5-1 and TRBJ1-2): KAGVTQTPRYLIKTRGQQVTLSCSPISGHRSVSWYQQTPGQGLQFLFEYFSETQRNKGNFPGRFSGRQFSNSRSEMNVSTLELGDSALYLCASSLAPGQGVPGYTFGSGTRLTVV.